This entry concerns a single T cell receptor (beta chain). The CDR3 totals 16 residues. Germline V gene sequence: CDR1 MNHEY, CDR2 SMNVEV (reference sequence). Germline trimming cut 6 bases from V and 4 bases from J; bases unmatched to any gene: 9. This record belongs to a study of shared clonotypes between healthy human individuals. Terminally differentiated effector memory CD45RA+ cells were excluded from the naive CD8 cells, which were CD45RO-negative and positively selected for CCR7. The data were produced by immunoSEQ multiplex PCR, yet TCRdb's version contains in-frame clones alone and is incomplete. The table shows 1.5 million to 2.5 million clones, with about 95% occurring only once.

Source material: naive CD8+ T cells sorted from blood. This sequence originates from a man between 18 and 35 years old in good health. This sequence joins TRBV27 and TRBJ2-2; 9 bases are shared with TRBD1. CDR3 sequence: CASSLSGTGITGELFF. DNA for the CDR3: TGTGCCAGCAGCCTTTCCGGGACAGGGATCACCGGGGAGCTGTTTTTT.